This T cell receptor beta chain was sequenced in a study of prognosis after radiotherapy for stage I lung cancer. This clonotype came up many times. V lost 8 bases, J lost 2 bases, and 6 bases stayed unmatched. CDR3 length: 15 amino acids. Per the germline V gene, CDR1 is MNHNS and CDR2 is SASEGT. With two-round multiplex PCR, TCR beta CDR3 sequences were amplified from genomic DNA. First-round PCR employed TRBV- and TRBJ-specific primers for each gene. MiXCR was run by TCRdb on the multiplex PCR reads, yielding one entry per CDR3 protein. The sample consists of 50,000 to 75,000 distinct CDR3 sequences, approximately 26% of them appearing once.

V is TRBV6-1 and J is TRBJ2-6; 7 positions agree with TRBD1. The TCR was taken from a donor over 45 with non-small cell lung cancer. Sequences were derived from PBMCs, sampled before or after stereotactic body radiation therapy (not recorded which). In DNA, the CDR3 is TGTGCCAGCGCAGGACAGGACCCTGGGGCCAACGTCCTGACTTTC. Translating gives CASAGQDPGANVLTF.